This T cell receptor (beta chain) derives from a study of T-cell memory formation after mild COVID-19. TCRdb independently ran MiXCR on the 5' RACE reads; one entry per CDR3 protein. Of 110,000 to 150,000 distinct CDR3 sequences detected, 14% appear once; the ten largest clones hold about 29%. There are many counts of this clonotype. Germline CDR1 is KGHDR and CDR2 is SFDVKD. The CDR3 is 17 amino acids. Trimming took 4 bases from V and 3 from J, leaving 18 bases between them. This TCR came from an adult woman who had mild COVID-19 (a few samples of this study predate the infection). Cell type and time point are not known. The chain is built from TRBV24-1 and TRBJ1-5, with D possibly being TRBD1 (6 bases). The source material was PBMCs or a T cell subset sorted from them (not recorded which). The CDR3 here is CATSDSSGVNINQPQHF. The CDR3 DNA reads as TGTGCCACCAGTGACTCCTCAGGGGTCAATATCAATCAGCCCCAGCATTTT.